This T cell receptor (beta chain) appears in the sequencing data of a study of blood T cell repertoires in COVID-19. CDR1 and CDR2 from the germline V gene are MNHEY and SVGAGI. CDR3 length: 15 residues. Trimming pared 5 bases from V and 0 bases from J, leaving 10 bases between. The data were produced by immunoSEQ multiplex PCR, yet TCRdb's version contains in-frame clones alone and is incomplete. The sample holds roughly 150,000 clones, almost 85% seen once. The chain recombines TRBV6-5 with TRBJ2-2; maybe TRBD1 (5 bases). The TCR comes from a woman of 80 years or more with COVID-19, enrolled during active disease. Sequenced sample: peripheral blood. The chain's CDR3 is CASSKTVPNTGELFF. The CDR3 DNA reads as TGTGCCAGCAGTAAGACAGTCCCGAACACCGGGGAGCTGTTTTTT.